The next 30 T cell receptor beta chains were all read from a single sample in a study of blood T cell repertoires in COVID-19. Assay used: immunoSEQ multiplex PCR; TCRdb lists only in-frame clones, some missing. The table has over 30,000 clones, less than 90% seen once; the top ten hold about 25%. The sample comprised peripheral blood. These receptors came from a woman of 80 years or more with active or convalescent COVID-19.

The V call is TRBV2, the J call TRBJ1-5; possible D gene TRBD1, 6 bases. This CDR3 has 13 amino acids. From germline, CDR1 is SNHLY and CDR2 FYNNEI. V dropped 11 bases and J dropped 1 base, with 12 bases sitting between them. The CDR3 bases are TGTGCCGGAAACAGGGAGAGCAATCAGCCCCAGCATTTT. Translating it yields CAGNRESNQPQHF.

The genes are TRBV28 and TRBJ1-6; D remains unclear. Per germline, CDR1 MDHEN and CDR2 SYDVKM. The CDR3 is made up of 13 amino acids. V lost 6 bases and J lost 6, with 9 bases in between. CDR3 amino acids: CASRDTSNSPLHF. The CDR3 DNA follows: TGTGCCAGCAGAGACACGAGTAATTCACCCCTCCACTTT.

This chain links TRBV12-2 with TRBJ2-5; TRBD1, as called in the table, went unchecked against the DNA. TRBV12-2 has pseudogene status. This CDR3 contains 14 residues. The CDR3 DNA reads TGTGCAAGTCGCTTAAACACGTTACAAGAGACCCAGTACTTC. It codes for CASRLNTLQETQYF.

The genes are TRBV12-3 or TRBV12-4 and TRBJ1-5; no reliable D call. The CDR3 runs to 13 residues. The germline V and J ends were trimmed by 3 bases and 9 bases, with 12 bases remaining between them. The CDR3 sequence is CASSLRVGWPQHF. The CDR3 nucleotides are TGTGCCAGCAGTTTGAGGGTTGGGTGGCCCCAGCATTTT.

The rearrangement uses TRBV10-2 and TRBJ2-5; D possibly corresponds to TRBD2 (5 bases). The ends were cut back, 2 bases at V and 2 bases at J, with 15 bases in the middle. Germline V gene sequence: CDR1 WSHSY, CDR2 SAAADI. The CDR3 loop spans 16 amino acids. CDR3 amino acids: CASSERRTVTQETQYF. The CDR3 coding sequence is TGCGCCAGCAGTGAGAGGAGGACGGTCACGCAAGAGACCCAGTACTTC.

V gene TRBV14 combines with J gene TRBJ2-5, with D maybe TRBD1 (5 bases). Germline values: CDR1 SGHDN, CDR2 FVKESK. V was cut by 0 bases and J by 7 bases, with 18 bases left in between. The CDR3 is 16 amino acids. The CDR3 sequence: CASSQDSRTPFSTQYF. Here the CDR3 DNA reads TGTGCCAGCAGCCAAGATTCTCGGACACCATTTTCGACCCAGTACTTC.

V usage is TRBV5-1 and J usage is TRBJ2-1; 8 nucleotides match TRBD2. The CDR3 runs 14 residues. Trimming removed 5 bases from V and 2 bases from J; junction bases left unmatched: 3. Germline values: CDR1 SGHRS, CDR2 YFSETQ. The CDR3 nucleotides are TGCGCCAGCAGGTTAGCGGGGACCTACAATGAGCAGTTCTTC. Its protein is CASRLAGTYNEQFF.

The chain uses TRBV5-6 and TRBJ2-3; 8 nucleotides agree with TRBD2. Unmatched junction bases numbered 16, after V lost 4 bases and J lost 6 bases. Germline values: CDR1 SGHDT, CDR2 YYEEEE. The CDR3 runs to 17 residues. The CDR3, as DNA: TGTGCCAGCAGCCCGAAACTCGGGGGGGCAATAGGGGATACGCAGTATTTT. Translation gives CASSPKLGGAIGDTQYF.

This sequence joins TRBV10-3 and TRBJ1-2; the D gene is possibly TRBD1 (5 bases). The germline V and J ends were trimmed by 2 bases and 4 bases, with 11 bases remaining between them. This CDR3 comprises 14 residues. Germline assignment: CDR1 ENHRY and CDR2 SYGVKD. DNA for the CDR3: TGTGCCATCAGTGAGGGCCGCGGGGGCTATGGCTACACCTTC. Translated: CAISEGRGGYGYTF.

The chain joins TRBV12-3 or TRBV12-4 to TRBJ1-2; tentatively, D is TRBD1 (6 bases). The CDR3 spans 12 residues. V was trimmed by 7 bases and J by 7 bases, leaving 13 bases between them. The CDR3 spells CASTTGLVGYTF. CDR3 DNA sequence: TGTGCCAGCACTACAGGGTTGGTTGGCTACACCTTC.

This chain joins TRBV5-1 and TRBJ2-7; D call uncertain. Germline V CDR1 and CDR2: SGHRS, YFSETQ. The CDR3 sequence is 13 residues long. V was trimmed by 5 bases and J by 2 bases, leaving 11 bases between them. CDR3 sequence (DNA): TGCGCCAGCAGGTGGCAGGAAACCTACGAGCAGTACTTC. Its translation: CASRWQETYEQYF.

This sequence joins TRBV5-1 and TRBJ2-6; a possible D gene is TRBD1 (6 bases). Looked up from germline, CDR1 is SGHRS and CDR2 is YFSETQ. V lost 4 bases and J 2 bases, leaving 10 bases between the germline ends. This CDR3 has 15 residues. As DNA, the CDR3 is TGCGCCAGCAGCCCCAGGGGAGCTGGGGCCAACGTCCTGACTTTC. Translating gives CASSPRGAGANVLTF.

This clone was found once. Germline and junction disagree at one end, which may indicate a read error. The gene calls are TRBV15 and TRBJ1-2; the D is unclear. Germline CDR1 is LNHNV and CDR2 is YYDKDF (reference sequence). The CDR3 has 15 residues. Here the CDR3 DNA reads TGTGCCACCAGCAGGCGGCAGCCCCTTAACGATGGCTACACCTTC. It is translated as CATSRRQPLNDGYTF.

This chain links TRBV5-1 with TRBJ1-4; D gene uncertain. The V end was cut by 3 bases, the J end by 3 bases, with 12 bases between. The CDR3 has 15 residues. The germline V gene has CDR1 SGHRS and CDR2 YFSETQ. CDR3 DNA: TGCGCCAGCAGCTCATACAGTTCTCCTAATGAAAAACTGTTTTTT. Protein product: CASSSYSSPNEKLFF. Full variable domain (remainder filled in from reference TRBV5-1 and TRBJ1-4): KAGVTQTPRYLIKTRGQQVTLSCSPISGHRSVSWYQQTPGQGLQFLFEYFSETQRNKGNFPGRFSGRQFSNSRSEMNVSTLELGDSALYLCASSSYSSPNEKLFFGSGTQLSVL.

This clone came up a few times. The chain has TRBV28 and TRBJ2-1; no firm D call. The CDR3 is 12 amino acids. The V and J ends lost 3 bases and 4 bases respectively, with 4 bases between them. Germline V lookup: CDR1 MDHEN, CDR2 SYDVKM. CDR3 nucleotide sequence: TGTGCCAGCAGTTTGAGGTACAATGAGCAGTTCTTC. This gives the protein CASSLRYNEQFF.

The rearrangement links TRBV27 to TRBJ1-4; 7 bases match TRBD1. The J segment lost 10 bases and the V segment lost 5 bases, leaving 13 bases of the junction unmatched. The germline V gene has CDR1 MNHEY and CDR2 SMNVEV (reference sequence). This CDR3 contains 15 residues. The DNA for the CDR3 is TGTGCCAGCAGTCCATGGGGACAGAGAGGGGGAAAACTGTTTTTT. It is translated as CASSPWGQRGGKLFF. Filled out from reference TRBV27 and TRBJ1-4, the complete variable domain reads EAQVTQNPRYLITVTGKKLTVTCSQNMNHEYMSWYRQDPGLGLRQIYYSMNVEVTDKGDVPEGYKVSRKEKRNFPLILESPSPNQTSLYFCASSPWGQRGGKLFFGSGTQLSVL.

This clone has just one count. J is TRBJ1-6 and V is TRBV25-1; D is possibly TRBD1 (5 bases). The length of the CDR3 is 13 residues. Looked up from germline, CDR1 is MGHDK and CDR2 is SYGVNS. V lost 6 bases to trimming and J lost 6 bases, with 9 bases between them. CDR3 in amino acids: CASSRDSNSPLHF. The CDR3 bases are TGTGCCAGCAGCCGAGACAGTAATTCACCCCTCCACTTT.

This rearrangement joins TRBV4-1 to TRBJ2-3; tentatively, D is TRBD2 (5 bases). Germline V gene sequence: CDR1 MGHRA, CDR2 YSYEKL. This CDR3 spans 19 amino acids. V was pared by 0 bases and J by 0 bases, with 19 bases between. This CDR3 is CASSQDFELGSSSTDTQYF. CDR3 in DNA: TGCGCCAGCAGCCAAGATTTCGAGCTAGGGAGCTCCAGCACAGATACGCAGTATTTT.

This sequence joins TRBV5-6 and TRBJ1-5; 8 positions match TRBD1. Germline V CDR1 and CDR2: SGHDT, YYEEEE. CDR3 length: 15 residues. Germline trimming cut 2 bases from V and 4 bases from J; bases unmatched to any gene: 5. CDR3 residues: CASSFRGPTNQPQHF. The CDR3 DNA follows: TGTGCCAGCAGCTTCAGGGGGCCGACAAATCAGCCCCAGCATTTT.

V and J are TRBV21-1 and TRBJ2-4; the table's D call, TRBD2, has no DNA check behind it. TRBV21-1 is shown as a pseudogene. The CDR3 is 15 amino acids. The CDR3 coding sequence is TGTGCCAGCAGCACCTGGGGGGGGGACAAAAACATTCAGTACTTC. Translated: CASSTWGGDKNIQYF.

The rearrangement links TRBV7-2 to TRBJ2-1; D is unresolved. This CDR3 has 15 residues. Germline V gene lookup returns CDR1 SGHTA and CDR2 FQGNSA. Between the trimmed V and J ends, which lost 3 bases and 0 bases, there was a span of 9 bases. This CDR3 is CASSFSQSSYNEQFF. CDR3 DNA: TGTGCCAGCAGCTTTAGCCAAAGCTCCTACAATGAGCAGTTCTTC. Full variable domain (rest looked up from reference TRBV7-2 and TRBJ2-1): GAGVSQSPSNKVTEKGKDVELRCDPISGHTALYWYRQSLGQGLEFLIYFQGNSAPDKSGLPSDRFSAERTGGSVSTLTIQRTQQEDSAVYLCASSFSQSSYNEQFFGPGTRLTVL.

The rearrangement joins TRBV6-5 to TRBJ1-5, with D perhaps TRBD1 (6 bases). The V gene lost 7 bases and the J gene lost 6 bases, with 19 bases spanning the gap. Germline assignment: CDR1 MNHEY and CDR2 SVGAGI. The CDR3 is 15 amino acids. For the CDR3, the DNA is TGTGCCAGCATCCCCCTAGGGGGTGCGCGTCAGCCCCAGCATTTT. It translates to CASIPLGGARQPQHF.

J is TRBJ2-1 and V is TRBV5-1, with 8 positions matching TRBD2. The CDR3 is 15 amino acids. The V segment lost 5 bases and the J segment 5 bases; nucleotides outside the gene matches: 9. Germline V gene lookup returns CDR1 SGHRS and CDR2 YFSETQ. The CDR3 sequence is CASRQDTSGNNEQFF. The CDR3 nucleotides are TGCGCCAGCAGGCAAGACACTAGCGGAAACAATGAGCAGTTCTTC.

The chain carries TRBV9 and TRBJ2-3; 10 bases agree with TRBD2. Losses at the gene ends were 4 bases for V and 5 bases for J; bases not matched to a gene: 13. Germline V gene data show CDR1 as SGDLS and CDR2 as YYNGEE. This CDR3 contains 17 residues. In DNA form, the CDR3 reads TGTGCCAGCAGCACCCCTAGCGGGGGAGATTTACGAGATACGCAGTATTTT. Protein: CASSTPSGGDLRDTQYF.

The J gene is TRBJ1-1, the V gene TRBV7-9; the D gene is possibly TRBD1 (5 bases). From germline, CDR1 is SEHNR and CDR2 FQNEAQ (reference sequence). This CDR3 has 14 residues. Trimming shortened V by 1 base and J by 1 base, and 7 bases separated the two germline ends. CDR3 bases: TGTGCCAGCAGCTTAGGCCAGGGGAACACTGAAGCTTTCTTT. Translation: CASSLGQGNTEAFF. The whole variable domain, filled in from reference TRBV7-9 and TRBJ1-1, reads DTGVSQNPRHKITKRGQNVTFRCDPISEHNRLYWYRQTLGQGPEFLTYFQNEAQLEKSRLLSDRFSAERPKGSFSTLEIQRTEQGDSAMYLCASSLGQGNTEAFFGQGTRLTVV.

This clone was picked up one time. The CDR3 spells CASGTAEAFF. CDR3 DNA sequence: TGTGCCAGTGGCACAGCAGAAGCTTTCTTT. The chain combines TRBV19 with TRBJ1-1; D ambiguous. This CDR3 is 10 amino acids long. V shed 8 bases and J shed 8 bases, with 9 bases lying between them. In germline, CDR1 is LNHDA, CDR2 SQIVND (reference sequence).

The CDR3 bases are TGTGCCAGCAGCAAGCGCACAGGGGACCATGGCTACACCTTC. Translated, it gives CASSKRTGDHGYTF. The V call is TRBV5-6, the J call TRBJ1-2, with 7 bases aligning to TRBD1. CDR1 SGHDT and CDR2 YYEEEE come from the germline V gene. This CDR3 has 14 residues. J lost 6 bases, V lost 4 bases, and 9 bases had no gene match.

This rearrangement joins TRBV27 to TRBJ2-6; D unclear. The CDR3 runs 18 residues. Germline CDR1 reads MNHEY; CDR2 reads SMNVEV (reference sequence). Trimming stripped 2 bases from V and 0 bases from J, with 14 bases between. CDR3 sequence (DNA): TGTGCCAGCAGTTTAGCTCTAACAGCCAGCTCTGGGGCCAACGTCCTGACTTTC. It specifies CASSLALTASSGANVLTF. The entire variable domain, with the rest obtained from reference TRBV27 and TRBJ2-6, is as follows: EAQVTQNPRYLITVTGKKLTVTCSQNMNHEYMSWYRQDPGLGLRQIYYSMNVEVTDKGDVPEGYKVSRKEKRNFPLILESPSPNQTSLYFCASSLALTASSGANVLTFGAGSRLTVL.

This chain links TRBV18 with TRBJ2-2, with a tentative D call TRBD2 (5 bases). The V end was cut by 1 base, the J end by 1 base, with 10 bases between. The CDR3 sequence is 16 residues long. Germline values: CDR1 KGHSH, CDR2 LQKENI. This CDR3 is CASSPLEGRNTGELFF. As DNA, the CDR3 is TGTGCCAGCTCACCACTAGAAGGGAGGAACACCGGGGAGCTGTTTTTT.

The V and J genes are TRBV5-1 and TRBJ2-1; 13 bases map to TRBD2. Germline CDR1 SGHRS, CDR2 YFSETQ. The CDR3 loop spans 17 amino acids. After removal of 5 bases from V and 0 bases from J, the junction contained 5 bases not matched to a gene. CDR3 DNA: TGCGCCAGCAGTCGGACTAGCGGGGGTAGCTCCTACAATGAGCAGTTCTTC. Its translation is CASSRTSGGSSYNEQFF.